This T cell receptor (beta chain) was profiled in a study of blood T cell repertoires in COVID-19. The V end lost 4 bases, the J end lost 7 bases, and 7 bases lay between the germline ends. Germline CDR1 and CDR2: SQVTM and ANQGSEA. This CDR3 is 10 amino acids long. The method was immunoSEQ multiplex PCR; TCRdb's version includes in-frame clones alone and lacks a portion of them. The sample holds some 300,000 clones, roughly 91% seen once. Sequencing used PBMCs or T cells enriched from blood (not recorded which). The rearrangement links TRBV29-1 to TRBJ1-2; D unclear. This TCR came from a woman between 50 and 59 years old who had been exposed to COVID-19. CDR3 coding DNA: TGCAGCGTTGGAGGCATTGGCTACACCTTC. Its translation is CSVGGIGYTF. The variable domain in full, completed from reference TRBV29-1 and TRBJ1-2, reads SAVISQKPSRDICQRGTSLTIQCQVDSQVTMMFWYRQQPGQSLTLIATANQGSEATYESGFVIDKFPISRPNLTFSTLTVSNMSPEDSSIYLCSVGGIGYTFGSGTRLTVV.